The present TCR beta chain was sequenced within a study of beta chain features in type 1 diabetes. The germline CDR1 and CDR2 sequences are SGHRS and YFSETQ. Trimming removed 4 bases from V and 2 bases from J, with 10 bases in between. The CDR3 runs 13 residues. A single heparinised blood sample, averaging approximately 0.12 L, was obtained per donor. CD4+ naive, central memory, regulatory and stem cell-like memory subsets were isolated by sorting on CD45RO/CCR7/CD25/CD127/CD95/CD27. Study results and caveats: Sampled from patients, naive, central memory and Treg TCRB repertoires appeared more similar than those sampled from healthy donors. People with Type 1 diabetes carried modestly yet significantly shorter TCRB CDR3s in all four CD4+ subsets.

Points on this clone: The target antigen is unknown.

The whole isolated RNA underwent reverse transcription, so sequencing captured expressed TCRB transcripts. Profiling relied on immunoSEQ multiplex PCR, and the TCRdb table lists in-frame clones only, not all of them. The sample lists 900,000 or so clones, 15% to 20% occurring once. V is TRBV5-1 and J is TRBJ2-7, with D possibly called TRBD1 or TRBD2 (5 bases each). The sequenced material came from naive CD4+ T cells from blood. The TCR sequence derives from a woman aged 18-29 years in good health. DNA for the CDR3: TGCGCCAGCAGCCCCCGGGACCCCTACGAGCAGTACTTC. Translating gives CASSPRDPYEQYF. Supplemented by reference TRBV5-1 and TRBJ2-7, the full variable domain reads KAGVTQTPRYLIKTRGQQVTLSCSPISGHRSVSWYQQTPGQGLQFLFEYFSETQRNKGNFPGRFSGRQFSNSRSEMNVSTLELGDSALYLCASSPRDPYEQYFGPGTRLTVT.